This paragraph reports one TCR beta chain. What it binds is unknown. The sample is drawn from a study of PD-1 blockade in mismatch repair-deficient tumors. About the research overall: Patients had about 13 mismatch repair-deficient cancer types and were previously treated and progressing. Findings and limits, study-wide: Rapid post-treatment expansion, then contraction, generally preceding radiologic response, marked tumor-resident clones.

Every patient had mismatch repair deficiency by PCR or immunohistochemistry. TCR sequencing covered a few patients who responded to pembrolizumab. The germline gives CDR1 SGHTA, CDR2 FQGTGA. V was clipped by 5 bases and J by 2 bases, with 19 bases between them. CDR3 length: 16 amino acids. Assay used: immunoSEQ multiplex PCR; TCRdb lists only in-frame clones, some missing. In the table there are over 100,000 clones, 60% to 85% of which are singletons. The J gene is TRBJ2-7, the V gene TRBV7-3, with TRBD2 as a possible D gene (6 bases). Sequencing was performed on peripheral blood, taken 60 weeks after starting pembrolizumab. The TCR sequence derives from an adult with mismatch repair-deficient cancer. The CDR3 DNA is TGTGCCAGCAGCGTTAAAGTGGGAGGCTTTGCCTACGAGCAGTACTTC. It translates to CASSVKVGGFAYEQYF. Complete variable domain (other parts from reference TRBV7-3 and TRBJ2-7): GAGVSQTPSNKVTEKGKYVELRCDPISGHTALYWYRQSLGQGPEFLIYFQGTGAADDSGLPNDRFFAVRPEGSVSTLKIQRTERGDSAVYLCASSVKVGGFAYEQYFGPGTRLTVT.